This TCR beta chain originates from a study of T-cell memory formation after mild COVID-19. On the study more broadly: Each donor largely had its own TCR clusters.

The CDR3 runs 16 residues. Germline V gene lookup returns CDR1 SGHRS and CDR2 YFSETQ. Between the trimmed V and J ends, which lost 0 bases and 5 bases, there was a span of 17 bases. Findings and limits, study-wide: Balance between CD4 and CD8 was seen in clones contracting day 15 to 85, and a CD4+ lean was seen in later expanders. The finding that pre-infection memory included some responding clones suggested that cross-reactive memory joined. The study found contracting CD4+ clones mainly in CM and EM and contracting CD8+ clones in EMRA.

TCRdb used MiXCR to reprocess the 5' RACE reads, holding one entry per CDR3 protein. The sample has about 180,000 distinct CDR3 sequences; about a fifth are singletons. As to this clonotype: The antigen is undetermined.

This chain links TRBV5-1 with TRBJ2-5; TRBD2 might be the D (7 bases). The receptor's source is a man aged 18 to 29 who had mild COVID-19 (a few samples of this study predate the infection). Cell type and time point are not known. The sequenced sample was PBMCs or a T cell subset sorted from them (not recorded which). The CDR3 region has the DNA TGCGCCAGCAGCTTGGCCTTGCGGGGGCGGACTGAGACCCAGTACTTC. The encoded protein is CASSLALRGRTETQYF.